The 19 T cell receptor beta chains listed next were all sequenced from one sample in a study of CD8+ T cells in alopecia areata. Described treatment: oral pan-JAK inhibitor, 5-10 mg twice daily. cDNA reverse transcribed from extracted RNA served as the sequencing template. This table comes from immunoSEQ multiplex PCR, and its TCRdb copy is limited to in-frame clones, with some not included. The data hold some 130,000 clones, with roughly 54% observed a single time. Sample: CD8+ T cells sorted from blood, taken at week 4, from a patient treated with tofacitinib. The receptors here all came from a human donor with alopecia areata.

The chain uses TRBV29-1 and TRBJ2-5; D not certain. The CDR3 contains 10 residues. V lost 5 bases and J 5 bases, leaving 6 bases between the germline ends. CDR1 SQVTM and CDR2 ANQGSEA come from the germline V gene. The CDR3 loop is CSVTFETQYF. The CDR3 DNA follows: TGCAGCGTTACTTTTGAGACCCAGTACTTC.

V gene TRBV25-1 combines with J gene TRBJ1-2; no clear D gene. This CDR3 is built from 12 residues. Trimming removed 2 bases at V and 4 bases at J, with 5 bases between. From germline, CDR1 is MGHDK and CDR2 SYGVNS. The CDR3 region is CASSEGVYGYTF. Written as DNA, the CDR3 is TGTGCCAGCAGTGAAGGGGTCTATGGCTACACCTTC.

This clone was picked up a small number of times. The gene calls are TRBV19 and TRBJ2-7; 7 bases fit TRBD2. V trimming: 5 bases; J trimming: 4 bases; junction bases outside the gene matches: 5. Germline V gene data show CDR1 as LNHDA and CDR2 as SQIVND (reference sequence). The CDR3 spans 13 residues. The CDR3 region is CASSAGTTYEQYF. The CDR3 region has the DNA TGTGCCAGTAGTGCCGGGACTACATACGAGCAGTACTTC.

This sequence joins TRBV7-9 and TRBJ2-2; TRBD2 matches 7 bases. J lost 2 bases, V lost 3 bases, and 9 bases had no gene match. CDR3 size: 17 residues. CDR1 and CDR2 from the germline V gene are SEHNR and FQNEAQ (reference sequence). In nucleotides, the CDR3 is TGTGCCAGCAGCTTCATTGAGCGGGGTACAAACACCGGGGAGCTGTTTTTT. Its translation is CASSFIERGTNTGELFF.

V and J are TRBV4-1 and TRBJ1-5, with D uncertain. Trimming removed 6 bases at V and 2 bases at J, with 14 bases between. Germline values: CDR1 MGHRA, CDR2 YSYEKL. The CDR3 sequence is 15 residues long. This chain's CDR3 is CASSWTDLGNQPQHF. The CDR3 bases are TGCGCCAGCAGTTGGACGGACTTAGGCAATCAGCCCCAGCATTTT.

A few counts support this clone. The chain employs TRBV2 and TRBJ2-1; D unresolved. The CDR3 has 10 residues. The germline V gene has CDR1 SNHLY and CDR2 FYNNEI. Trimming pared 11 bases from V and 6 bases from J, leaving 8 bases between. The CDR3 region has the DNA TGTGCCCGAGAAGGCAATGAGCAGTTCTTC. Protein product: CAREGNEQFF.

The V and J genes are TRBV13 and TRBJ1-1; a weak D match, TRBD1 (6 bases). V gave up 2 bases and J gave up 0 bases, with 10 bases separating them. CDR1 is PRHDT and CDR2 is FYEKMQ in the germline V gene (reference sequence). The CDR3 loop spans 15 amino acids. CDR3 in amino acids: CASSLSTGLNTEAFF. The CDR3 DNA follows: TGTGCCAGCAGCTTATCGACAGGATTGAACACTGAAGCTTTCTTT.

The V call is TRBV4-1, the J call TRBJ2-1; 9 nucleotides match TRBD2. Germline trimming cut 6 bases from V and 6 bases from J; bases unmatched to any gene: 9. The length of the CDR3 is 15 residues. Per the germline V gene, CDR1 is MGHRA and CDR2 is YSYEKL. The CDR3 DNA is TGCGCCAGCAGTCGCGGGGGGGGTCTTTTCAATGAGCAGTTCTTC. This encodes CASSRGGGLFNEQFF.

This clone has only a few counts. The rearrangement links TRBV7-8 to TRBJ2-5, with TRBD1 matching 11 bases. Per germline, CDR1 SGHVS and CDR2 FQNEAQ. With V trimmed by 5 bases and J by 2 bases, 4 bases remained unmatched. The CDR3 extends over 15 amino acids. The CDR3, as DNA: TGTGCCAGCAGCCTTAGGGACAGGGGGCAAGAGACCCAGTACTTC. The encoded protein is CASSLRDRGQETQYF.

This chain links TRBV4-1 with TRBJ1-1; maybe TRBD1 (5 bases). The CDR3 spans 16 residues. Trimming left V 3 bases short and J 1 base short, with 15 bases between. Germline V gene data show CDR1 as MGHRA and CDR2 as YSYEKL. CDR3 DNA: TGCGCCAGCAGCCACGAGAAGGGGAGGGGGAACACTGAAGCTTTCTTT. Its translation: CASSHEKGRGNTEAFF.

The rearrangement uses TRBV11-2 and TRBJ2-5; no clear D gene. The CDR3 runs 15 residues. CDR1 SGHAT and CDR2 FQNNGV come from the germline V gene. V lost 0 bases and J 1 base, leaving 9 bases between the germline ends. CDR3 bases: TGTGCCAGCAGCTTAGAGATCCGAGTCCAAGAGACCCAGTACTTC. Translation: CASSLEIRVQETQYF.

The rearrangement uses TRBV27 and TRBJ1-5; no clear D. The CDR3 is made up of 15 amino acids. Germline CDR1 reads MNHEY; CDR2 reads SMNVEV (reference sequence). V was shortened by 2 bases and J by 13 bases, with 21 bases between the two germline ends. The CDR3 bases are TGTGCCAGCAGTTTAAATACAGCCCTTTCTTACTATCAGCATTTT. As protein: CASSLNTALSYYQHF.

This rearrangement joins TRBV9 to TRBJ2-7, with 13 bases aligning to TRBD2. Unmatched junction bases numbered 2, after V lost 3 bases and J lost 2 bases. The germline CDR1 and CDR2 sequences are SGDLS and YYNGEE. The CDR3 consists of 15 residues. CDR3 region: CASSEGLAGTYEQYF. CDR3 bases: TGTGCCAGCAGCGAGGGACTAGCGGGGACCTACGAGCAGTACTTC. The complete variable domain, with remaining parts taken from reference TRBV9 and TRBJ2-7, reads DSGVTQTPKHLITATGQRVTLRCSPRSGDLSVYWYQQSLDQGLQFLIQYYNGEERAKGNILERFSAQQFPDLHSELNLSSLELGDSALYFCASSEGLAGTYEQYFGPGTRLTVT.

This chain connects TRBV7-8 to TRBJ2-2; maybe TRBD2 (5 bases). Germline V lookup: CDR1 SGHVS, CDR2 FQNEAQ. The CDR3 is 15 residues long. V was shortened by 5 bases and J by 8 bases, with 18 bases between the two germline ends. The CDR3 DNA is TGTGCCAGCAGCCCGCGGGTGGCCGGAGTAGGGGAGCTGTTTTTT. Translated, it gives CASSPRVAGVGELFF. The full variable domain, completed using reference TRBV7-8 and TRBJ2-2, is GAGVSQSPRYKVAKRGQDVALRCDPISGHVSLFWYQQALGQGPEFLTYFQNEAQLDKSGLPSDRFFAERPEGSVSTLKIQRTQQEDSAVYLCASSPRVAGVGELFFGEGSRLTVL.

The chain carries TRBV30 and TRBJ1-2; D is ambiguous. Germline-derived CDR1 and CDR2 are GTSNPN and SVGIG (reference sequence). V lost 2 bases to trimming and J lost 3 bases, with 13 bases between them. This CDR3 region has 14 residues. The CDR3 spells CAWSLQAIDYGYTF. The CDR3 bases are TGTGCCTGGAGTCTCCAGGCAATAGACTATGGCTACACCTTC.

This chain connects TRBV19 to TRBJ2-6; D is undetermined. CDR1 is LNHDA and CDR2 is SQIVND in the germline V gene (reference sequence). This CDR3 spans 18 amino acids. Deletions cut 5 bases from V and 5 bases from J, with 22 bases between. DNA for the CDR3: TGTGCCAGTAGTGGACCAGTGAAATCACAAAGTCGGGCCAACGTCCTGACTTTC. It translates to CASSGPVKSQSRANVLTF.

This clone occurred a few times. This rearrangement joins TRBV7-9 to TRBJ2-7, with no clear D. CDR3 size: 13 residues. The germline gives CDR1 SEHNR, CDR2 FQNEAQ (reference sequence). V lost 2 bases and J 2 bases, leaving 7 bases between the germline ends. CDR3 loop: CASSLPGPYEQYF. In DNA, the CDR3 is TGTGCCAGCAGCTTACCCGGACCCTACGAGCAGTACTTC.

This clone appeared a few times. V is TRBV5-8 and J is TRBJ2-5, with D perhaps matching TRBD2 (5 bases). This CDR3 has 16 residues. CDR1 and CDR2 (germline): SGHTS, YDEGEE. Trimming took off 4 bases at V and 0 bases at J, with 16 bases between the two ends. The CDR3 DNA is TGTGCCAGCAGCCGCCTCCAGGACTTGTACCAAGAGACCCAGTACTTC. Translating it yields CASSRLQDLYQETQYF.

This clone was observed a few times. The chain employs TRBV5-1 and TRBJ2-7; TRBD1 might be the D (6 bases). Germline CDR1 and CDR2: SGHRS and YFSETQ. V lost 0 bases and J lost 1, with 11 bases in between. This CDR3 has 15 amino acids. CDR3 coding DNA: TGCGCCAGCAGCTTGGCGGCAGGGGAGTCCTACGAGCAGTACTTC. It translates to CASSLAAGESYEQYF.